This is a list of T cell receptor beta chains from one sample in a study of somatic mutations in cytotoxic T cells in rheumatoid arthritis. Only in-frame clones appear in the TCRdb table, and some are missing; sequencing was by immunoSEQ multiplex PCR. The data contain about 7,100 clones, about 80% of them singletons. The sequencing sample was made of CD8+ T cells sorted from blood. The source is an adult with rheumatoid arthritis. Each CDR3 is given with its conserved first and last residue. A D gene is named only where the DNA matches it firmly. For some rows the clone size is stated as once, few or many, or as a class when expanded; others skip it.

CDR3 protein,CDR3 DNA,V gene,D gene,J gene,clone size
CASSHRQGAPYNEQFF,TGCGCCAGCAGCCACAGACAGGGGGCGCCTTACAATGAGCAGTTCTTC,TRBV4-1,TRBD1,TRBJ2-1,-
CASSGGGCAEAFF,TGCGCCAGCAGCGGGGGGGGGTGTGCTGAAGCTTTCTTT,TRBV23-1,-,TRBJ1-1,-
CASILTQNQPQHF,TGTGCCAGCATTCTGACGCAGAATCAGCCCCAGCATTTT,TRBV2,-,TRBJ1-5,-
CASSRTGPYGYTF,TGTGCCAGCAGTCGGACAGGGCCGTATGGCTACACCTTC,TRBV6-5,TRBD1,TRBJ1-2,-
CASSGARLTGELFF,TGCGCCAGCAGTGGAGCACGACTAACCGGGGAGCTGTTTTTT,TRBV10-1,-,TRBJ2-2,-
CASSHPREDYGYTF,TGTGCCAGCAGCCATCCCCGGGAAGATTATGGCTACACCTTC,TRBV7-9,-,TRBJ1-2,-
CASSLRTGEGYTF,TGCGCCAGCAGCCTTCGGACAGGGGAAGGCTACACCTTC,TRBV4-1,TRBD1,TRBJ1-2,-
CASSFQRGANTGELFF,TGTGCCAGCAGCTTCCAGCGGGGAGCGAACACCGGGGAGCTGTTTTTT,TRBV5-4,TRBD2,TRBJ2-2,-
CASMEPDNYGYTF,TGTGCCAGTATGGAACCGGATAACTATGGCTACACCTTC,TRBV19,-,TRBJ1-2,few
CASRRLAGYNEQFF,TGTGCCAGCAGGAGACTAGCGGGGTACAATGAGCAGTTCTTC,TRBV28,TRBD2,TRBJ2-1,-
CASSIGQGNEQFF,TGTGCCAGTAGTATAGGACAGGGCAATGAGCAGTTCTTC,TRBV19,TRBD1,TRBJ2-1,-
CASSLAGRKFTEAFF,TGTGCCAGCAGCTTAGCTGGCAGGAAGTTCACTGAAGCTTTCTTT,TRBV7-9,-,TRBJ1-1,few
CASSFPGGDTGELFF,TGTGCCAGCAGCTTTCCAGGGGGAGACACCGGGGAGCTGTTTTTT,TRBV5-4,TRBD1,TRBJ2-2,-
CASSSGGSRVPSSTDTQYF,TGTGCCAGCAGCTCGGGGGGTAGCCGGGTGCCGTCTAGCACAGATACGCAGTATTTT,TRBV11-3,TRBD2,TRBJ2-3,-
CASSLEEGGRGTQYF,TGTGCCAGCAGCTTGGAGGAGGGGGGCCGAGGGACCCAGTACTTC,TRBV5-6,-,TRBJ2-5,once
CASSGFTGRGIHEQFF,TGTGCCAGCAGTGGCTTTACAGGGCGAGGGATCCATGAGCAGTTCTTC,TRBV6-1,-,TRBJ2-1,-
CASSLWGTLDTGELFF,TGTGCCAGCAGTTTATGGGGAACCCTGGACACCGGGGAGCTGTTTTTT,TRBV27,-,TRBJ2-2,once
CASRRGLQGSNQPQHF,TGTGCCAGCAGACGGGGCCTCCAGGGGAGCAATCAGCCCCAGCATTTT,TRBV7-8,-,TRBJ1-5,-
CASSLGTLQETQYF,TGTGCCAGCAGCCTAGGGACCTTACAAGAGACCCAGTACTTC,TRBV7-8,-,TRBJ2-5,-
CASSPQGRSYGYTF,TGTGCCAGCAGCCCCCAGGGGCGCAGCTATGGCTACACCTTC,TRBV5-5,-,TRBJ1-2,-
CASSDSGGATDTQYF,TGTGCCAGCAGTGACAGCGGGGGGGCCACAGATACGCAGTATTTT,TRBV6-4,TRBD2,TRBJ2-3,-
CASSLRGNFADTQYF,TGTGCCAGCAGCTTACGAGGGAATTTTGCAGATACGCAGTATTTT,TRBV13,-,TRBJ2-3,-